The 28 T cell receptor beta chains given below trace back to one sample, sequenced in a study of T cell repertoires in cytomegalovirus infection. TCRdb ran MiXCR on the reads and lists one entry per CDR3 protein. The table includes tens of thousands of distinct CDR3 sequences, roughly 19% detected once. Their antigens remain unidentified. The material was CD8+ T cells from cultured PBMCs, obtained from culture after CMV antigen stimulation. The receptors come from a human donor in good health (CMV status not recorded). Some clones in this sample may be carry-over from other donors' samples.

This clonotype was counted a few times. The genes are TRBV9 and TRBJ2-7, with D perhaps TRBD1 (5 bases). CDR3 length equals 13 residues. In germline, CDR1 is SGDLS, CDR2 YYNGEE. Trimming shortened V by 0 bases and J by 6 bases, and 10 bases separated the two germline ends. DNA of the CDR3: TGTGCCAGCAGCGTAGACTCAGGGCGCGAGCAGTACTTC. Translation: CASSVDSGREQYF.

About this clonotype: A much larger clone lies one base from this, so it may be a read error. This chain joins TRBV27 and TRBJ1-2; the D gene is possibly TRBD1 (6 bases). CDR3 length: 13 residues. V lost 10 bases and J 4 bases, leaving 16 bases between the germline ends. Per the germline V gene, CDR1 is MNHEY and CDR2 is SMNVEV (reference sequence). This chain's CDR3 is CANSSGAGYGYTF. In DNA, the CDR3 is TGTGCCAACAGCTCGGGGGCCGGCTATGGCTACACCTTC.

There are many counts of this clonotype. V is TRBV7-8 and J is TRBJ2-6; TRBD2 might be the D (6 bases). V lost 4 bases and J lost 0, with 13 bases in between. This CDR3 region has 17 residues. The germline V gene has CDR1 SGHVS and CDR2 FQNEAQ. The CDR3 reads CASSSVAASSGANVLTF. The DNA of the CDR3 is TGTGCCAGCAGCTCCGTAGCGGCTTCCTCTGGGGCCAACGTCCTGACTTTC. Full variable domain (rest looked up from reference TRBV7-8 and TRBJ2-6): GAGVSQSPRYKVAKRGQDVALRCDPISGHVSLFWYQQALGQGPEFLTYFQNEAQLDKSGLPSDRFFAERPEGSVSTLKIQRTQQEDSAVYLCASSSVAASSGANVLTFGAGSRLTVL.

This clonotype was detected many times. The chain uses TRBV7-8 and TRBJ2-1; a weak D match, TRBD2 (5 bases). This CDR3 is built from 16 residues. Germline CDR1 is SGHVS and CDR2 is FQNEAQ. The germline V and J ends were trimmed by 4 bases and 4 bases, with 17 bases remaining between them. CDR3 nucleotide sequence: TGTGCCAGCAGCTCATCCCTGAGGGAGCTTTACAATGAGCAGTTCTTC. It translates to CASSSSLRELYNEQFF.

This clonotype has only a few counts. This chain connects TRBV4-2 to TRBJ1-6; 7 bases map to TRBD1. Germline CDR1 reads LGHNA; CDR2 reads YNFKEQ. Trimming cost V 4 bases and J 7 bases; bases outside gene matches: 13. The CDR3 loop spans 17 amino acids. The chain's CDR3 is CASSPETGPRGNSPLHF. CDR3 nucleotides: TGTGCCAGCAGCCCCGAGACAGGGCCCCGAGGGAATTCACCCCTCCACTTT.

CDR3 DNA sequence: TGTGCCAGCAGTGCCTGGGGGCTGAACAATGAGCAGTTCTTC. Protein product: CASSAWGLNNEQFF. The genes are TRBV27 and TRBJ2-1; tentative D call: TRBD1 (6 bases). The ends were cut back, 5 bases at V and 5 bases at J, with 13 bases in the middle. Germline CDR1 MNHEY, CDR2 SMNVEV (reference sequence). The CDR3 is 14 amino acids.

This clonotype occurred many times. CDR3 in DNA: TGCGCCAGCAGCCAAAAGACAGGGGGCTCCTACAATGAGCAGTTCTTC. It codes for CASSQKTGGSYNEQFF. The chain couples TRBV4-3 to TRBJ2-1; TRBD1 matches 9 bases. In germline, CDR1 is LGHNA, CDR2 YSLEER. The CDR3 has 16 residues. J was trimmed by 0 bases and V by 2 bases; bases with no gene match: 2.

A few counts support this clonotype. The rearrangement uses TRBV27 and TRBJ1-2; perhaps TRBD1 as D (5 bases). CDR3 length: 13 amino acids. The germline V gene encodes CDR1 MNHEY and CDR2 SMNVEV (reference sequence). V lost 6 bases to trimming and J lost 4 bases, with 12 bases between them. CDR3 loop: CASSHGTGYGYTF. The DNA of the CDR3 is TGTGCCAGCAGCCACGGGACCGGCTATGGCTACACCTTC.

The chain is built from TRBV7-6 and TRBJ2-2; TRBD1 matches at 7 bases. Unmatched junction bases numbered 8, after V lost 5 bases and J lost 2 bases. This CDR3 comprises 16 residues. Germline values: CDR1 SGHVS, CDR2 FNYEAQ. CDR3 sequence: CASSLPTGPNTGELFF. CDR3 DNA: TGTGCCAGCAGCCTACCGACAGGGCCTAACACCGGGGAGCTGTTTTTT.

In this sample, this clonotype is medium-sized. The chain links TRBV7-2 to TRBJ2-5; tentative D call: TRBD1 (6 bases). The ends were cut back, 1 base at V and 4 bases at J, with 16 bases in the middle. CDR3 length: 16 residues. From germline, CDR1 is SGHTA and CDR2 FQGNSA. For the CDR3, the DNA is TGTGCCAGCAGCTTAGAATGGACTCCCAGGGGAGAGACCCAGTACTTC. Its protein product is CASSLEWTPRGETQYF.

This clonotype has a count of ten or more. V is TRBV7-2 and J is TRBJ2-3, with TRBD2 identical over 7 bases. V lost 5 bases to trimming and J lost 2 bases; unmatched junction nucleotides: 7. CDR3 size: 15 residues. Germline V lookup: CDR1 SGHTA, CDR2 FQGNSA. The CDR3 region has the DNA TGTGCCAGCAGCGAGCGAGCGGGATACACAGATACGCAGTATTTT. Translation gives CASSERAGYTDTQYF.

In its sample, this clonotype was seen many times. The V and J genes are TRBV7-3 and TRBJ2-2; 9 positions agree with TRBD2. Unmatched junction bases numbered 9, after V lost 5 bases and J lost 5 bases. The CDR3 is made up of 16 amino acids. Germline V lookup: CDR1 SGHTA, CDR2 FQGTGA. CDR3 loop: CASSPDGLARTGELFF. CDR3 in DNA: TGTGCCAGCAGCCCAGACGGACTAGCGAGGACCGGGGAGCTGTTTTTT.

This clonotype appeared many times. The chain has TRBV7-2 and TRBJ1-1; the D gene is possibly TRBD1 (5 bases). Trimming left V 4 bases short and J 1 base short, with 10 bases between. CDR1 is SGHTA and CDR2 is FQGNSA in the germline V gene. The CDR3 length is 14 residues. CDR3 loop: CASSWQGANTEAFF. In DNA form, the CDR3 reads TGTGCCAGCAGCTGGCAGGGTGCGAACACTGAAGCTTTCTTT.

This clonotype showed up just a few times. The rearrangement links TRBV24-1 to TRBJ1-1; D might be TRBD1 (5 bases). The CDR3 is 12 residues long. Germline V lookup: CDR1 KGHDR, CDR2 SFDVKD. Trimming took off 4 bases at V and 12 bases at J, with 14 bases between the two ends. The CDR3 bases are TGTGCCACCAGTGACTCCGGCAGGGCGACTTTCTTT. Translated, it gives CATSDSGRATFF.

This clonotype was counted at least ten times. V usage is TRBV11-3 and J usage is TRBJ2-7; tentative D call: TRBD1 (6 bases). This CDR3 contains 14 residues. Deletions cut 5 bases from V and 4 bases from J, with 15 bases between. Germline lookup yields CDR1 SGHNT and CDR2 YENEEA. The CDR3 region is CASSDYREGYEQYF. The CDR3 region has the DNA TGTGCCAGCAGCGACTACAGGGAAGGGTACGAGCAGTACTTC.

The gene calls are TRBV13 and TRBJ2-7; D remains unclear. V was pared by 4 bases and J by 1 base, with 11 bases between. Germline V gives CDR1 PRHDT, CDR2 FYEKMQ (reference sequence). The CDR3 loop spans 14 amino acids. The CDR3 sequence is CASSSSGTSYEQYF. CDR3 coding DNA: TGTGCCAGCAGCTCCTCGGGTACTTCCTACGAGCAGTACTTC.

The sample holds many counts of this clonotype. The rearrangement uses TRBV27 and TRBJ2-1; D is possibly TRBD1 (6 bases). Trimming left V 5 bases short and J 4 bases short, with 15 bases between. The CDR3 runs 15 residues. Germline V CDR1 and CDR2: MNHEY, SMNVEV (reference sequence). The CDR3 protein is CASSNTGFRYNEQFF. The CDR3 region has the DNA TGTGCCAGCAGTAATACAGGGTTTCGGTACAATGAGCAGTTCTTC.

This clonotype has just a few counts. This CDR3 is CASSRTGGVETQYF. DNA of the CDR3: TGTGCCAGCAGCCGGACAGGGGGCGTAGAGACCCAGTACTTC. The chain has TRBV7-9 and TRBJ2-5; 11 nucleotides line up with TRBD1. CDR3 length equals 14 residues. V shed 5 bases, J shed 4 bases, and the junction held 3 bases outside the gene matches. Germline V gene lookup returns CDR1 SEHNR and CDR2 FQNEAQ (reference sequence).

This clonotype was recorded many times. The rearrangement joins TRBV7-9 to TRBJ1-6; TRBD1 matches 8 bases. The germline V gene has CDR1 SEHNR and CDR2 FQNEAQ (reference sequence). The CDR3 runs 19 residues. The V segment lost 2 bases and the J segment 1 base; nucleotides outside the gene matches: 10. The CDR3 nucleotides are TGTGCCAGCAGCTTATCAGGGACAGGTGGGGAGTCCTATAATTCACCCCTCCACTTT. Translated, it gives CASSLSGTGGESYNSPLHF.

This clonotype occurred many times. The CDR3 here is CASSPPGDTQYF. CDR3 nucleotide sequence: TGTGCCAGCAGCCCACCGGGGGATACGCAGTATTTT. This sequence joins TRBV7-9 and TRBJ2-3, with D perhaps TRBD2 (5 bases). Trimming took off 5 bases at V and 6 bases at J, with 9 bases between the two ends. This CDR3 spans 12 amino acids. CDR1 and CDR2 from the germline V gene are SEHNR and FQNEAQ (reference sequence). Complete variable domain (other parts from reference TRBV7-9 and TRBJ2-3): DTGVSQNPRHKITKRGQNVTFRCDPISEHNRLYWYRQTLGQGPEFLTYFQNEAQLEKSRLLSDRFSAERPKGSFSTLEIQRTEQGDSAMYLCASSPPGDTQYFGPGTRLTVL.

Remarks on this clonotype: This may arise from a read error, as a much more abundant clone is one base away. The gene calls are TRBV29-1 and TRBJ2-3; maybe TRBD2 (6 bases). The V and J ends lost 3 bases and 4 bases respectively, with 17 bases between them. Germline loops: CDR1 SQVTM, CDR2 ANQGSEA. The CDR3 has 15 amino acids. CDR3 DNA: TGCAGCGTTGAGTTGCAGGAGGGCCCTCCAGATACGCAGTATTTT. Its protein product is CSVELQEGPPDTQYF.

This clonotype was counted only a few times. The chain has TRBV12-3 or TRBV12-4 and TRBJ1-5; D ambiguous. The ends were cut back, 2 bases at V and 7 bases at J, with 9 bases in the middle. The CDR3 has 13 amino acids. The CDR3: CASSLRVGQPQHF. In DNA, the CDR3 is TGTGCCAGCAGTTTAAGAGTTGGCCAGCCCCAGCATTTT.

This clonotype occurred many times. This sequence joins TRBV4-2 and TRBJ2-7; D is ambiguous. Germline CDR1 is LGHNA and CDR2 is YNFKEQ. The CDR3 is 15 amino acids. V lost 2 bases, J lost 2 bases, and 13 bases lay in between. CDR3 DNA sequence: TGTGCCAGCAGCCAATCCATATCAGAGGCCTACGAGCAGTACTTC. Its translation: CASSQSISEAYEQYF.

The chain joins TRBV7-6 to TRBJ1-1, with D possibly TRBD1 on 5 matching bases. Germline V lookup: CDR1 SGHVS, CDR2 FNYEAQ. The CDR3 contains 15 residues. V dropped 5 bases and J dropped 1 base, with 14 bases sitting between them. The CDR3 is CASSPEDISNTEAFF. The CDR3 bases are TGTGCCAGCAGCCCTGAGGACATTTCGAACACTGAAGCTTTCTTT.

This clonotype was detected many times. This chain uses TRBV20-1 with TRBJ2-2, with 9 bases that match TRBD2. The CDR3 consists of 16 residues. CDR1 is DFQATT and CDR2 is SNEGSKA in the germline V gene (reference sequence). V lost 0 bases to trimming and J lost 3 bases; unmatched junction nucleotides: 5. The CDR3 loop reads CSAREFSGGDTGELFF. The DNA of the CDR3 is TGCAGTGCTAGAGAGTTTAGCGGGGGCGACACCGGGGAGCTGTTTTTT.

This clonotype came up many times. CDR3 DNA sequence: TGTGCCAGCAGGCACAGGGGGGGTACCTACAATGAGCAGTTCTTC. It translates to CASRHRGGTYNEQFF. This chain uses TRBV6-6 with TRBJ2-1; possibly TRBD1 for D (8 bases). The ends were cut back, 6 bases at V and 2 bases at J, with 14 bases in the middle. The germline V gene has CDR1 MNHNY and CDR2 SVGAGI (reference sequence). This CDR3 region has 15 residues.

This clonotype was recorded a few times. The rearrangement joins TRBV25-1 to TRBJ1-6, with TRBD1 as a possible D gene (6 bases). The germline V gene has CDR1 MGHDK and CDR2 SYGVNS. The CDR3 has 12 residues. Trimming left V 8 bases short and J 7 bases short, with 9 bases between. The chain's CDR3 is CASSTGNSPLHF. In nucleotides, the CDR3 is TGTGCCAGCTCCACAGGGAATTCACCCCTCCACTTT.

This clonotype was recorded many times. The J gene is TRBJ2-5, the V gene TRBV7-6, with 8 positions matching TRBD1. With V trimmed by 5 bases and J by 1 base, 3 bases remained unmatched. The germline gives CDR1 SGHVS, CDR2 FNYEAQ. This CDR3 spans 14 amino acids. Here the CDR3 DNA reads TGTGCCAGCAGCCAGGGACAGGTCCAAGAGACCCAGTACTTC. This sequence encodes CASSQGQVQETQYF.